There are many counts of the clone carrying this T cell receptor beta chain. The target antigen is unknown. The record originates from a study of Graves' ophthalmopathy and Graves' hyperthyroidism. Study outcomes and limitations: Most thyroid clonotypes expanded beyond 0.001 frequency were also found in blood.

Trimming removed 2 bases from V and 3 bases from J; junction bases left unmatched: 3. Per germline, CDR1 LNHNV and CDR2 YYDKDF (reference sequence). The length of the CDR3 is 15 residues. Beta-chain TCR CDR3 regions were amplified from RNA transcripts. The first-round RT-PCR employed HTBI primers together with the Qiagen OneStep RT-PCR kit. A multiplex PCR was then performed as the second round. TCRdb re-called the multiplex PCR reads through MiXCR, storing one row per CDR3 protein. This table has more than 300,000 distinct CDR3 sequences, roughly 15% appearing once. This clonotype was sampled from a woman under 30 with stable Graves' hyperthyroidism. Material: peripheral blood. The V gene is TRBV15, the J gene TRBJ1-5, with 8 nucleotides matching TRBD1. This chain's CDR3 is CATSRTGGSNQPQHF. The CDR3 nucleotides read TGTGCCACCAGCAGAACAGGGGGATCCAATCAGCCCCAGCATTTT. The variable domain in full, completed from reference TRBV15 and TRBJ1-5, reads DAMVIQNPRYQVTQFGKPVTLSCSQTLNHNVMYWYQQKSSQAPKLLFHYYDKDFNNEADTPDNFQSRRPNTSFCFLDIRSPGLGDTAMYLCATSRTGGSNQPQHFGDGTRLSIL.